Listed here are 20 T cell receptor beta chains from one sample, sequenced in a study of CD8 T cells in ankylosing spondylitis. A single record per CDR3 protein comes from TCRdb applying MiXCR to the 5' RACE reads. In the table there are 250,000 to 400,000 distinct CDR3 sequences, around a tenth of which are singletons. Sample: blood, either unsorted or a sorted T cell fraction (not recorded which). Every receptor here comes from a female donor with ankylosing spondylitis or in good health (not recorded which).

This clonotype was picked up many times. The gene calls are TRBV6-6 and TRBJ2-3, with D unclear. Germline V gives CDR1 MNHNY, CDR2 SVGAGI (reference sequence). CDR3 length equals 13 residues. The V end lost 3 bases, the J end lost 2 bases, and 6 bases lay between the germline ends. CDR3 protein: CASSYIATDTQYF. The CDR3 DNA sequence: TGTGCCAGCAGTTATATTGCCACAGATACGCAGTATTTT.

This clonotype turned up a few times. CDR3 nucleotide sequence: TGTGCCAGCACCACGGGACTAGCGGTAGCGAACACCGGGGAGCTGTTTTTT. Translation gives CASTTGLAVANTGELFF. J is TRBJ2-2 and V is TRBV11-2, with TRBD2 matching over 11 bases. Germline values: CDR1 SGHAT, CDR2 FQNNGV. V shed 7 bases, J shed 0 bases, and the junction held 7 bases outside the gene matches. This CDR3 region has 17 residues.

The J gene is TRBJ2-5, the V gene TRBV7-2, with 8 bases aligning to TRBD1. The germline V gene encodes CDR1 SGHTA and CDR2 FQGNSA. V was clipped by 3 bases and J by 7 bases; unmatched bases: 4. The CDR3 loop spans 13 amino acids. DNA of the CDR3: TGTGCCAGCAGCTTGAAACAGGGGGGGACCCAGTACTTC. Translating it yields CASSLKQGGTQYF.

This clonotype was picked up many times. The J gene is TRBJ1-2, the V gene TRBV10-3; TRBD1 is a possible D gene (6 bases). Trimming removed 4 bases from V and 2 bases from J, with 20 bases in between. This CDR3 has 17 amino acids. CDR1 and CDR2 from the germline V gene are ENHRY and SYGVKD. CDR3: CAISGNRDDPNNYGYTF. Written as DNA, the CDR3 is TGTGCCATCAGTGGGAACAGGGACGACCCTAACAACTATGGCTACACCTTC.

This clonotype was counted many times. The chain recombines TRBV5-1 with TRBJ2-7; unclear D gene. The ends were cut back, 4 bases at V and 1 base at J, with 12 bases in the middle. The CDR3 sequence is 14 residues long. Germline V gene sequence: CDR1 SGHRS, CDR2 YFSETQ. CDR3 residues: CASSKAGASYEQYF. The CDR3 DNA sequence: TGCGCCAGCAGCAAAGCCGGCGCGTCCTACGAGCAGTACTTC.

This clonotype occurred many times. The chain uses TRBV29-1 and TRBJ2-7; TRBD2 is a possible D gene (5 bases). This CDR3 has 14 residues. Germline V gives CDR1 SQVTM, CDR2 ANQGSEA. Trimming stripped 2 bases from V and 2 bases from J, with 13 bases between. The CDR3 bases are TGCAGCGTTGAACCATCCGGGAACCCCTACGAGCAGTACTTC. This translates into CSVEPSGNPYEQYF.

This clonotype appeared a few times. V is TRBV28 and J is TRBJ2-7, with D possibly TRBD1 on 6 matching bases. Germline V gene data show CDR1 as MDHEN and CDR2 as SYDVKM. The CDR3 is 16 amino acids. Trimming took 6 bases from V and 4 from J, leaving 22 bases between them. The CDR3: CASSLPAAMGQYEQYF. The CDR3 DNA is TGTGCCAGCAGCCTACCGGCCGCAATGGGACAATACGAGCAGTACTTC.

The table lists this clonotype with a few counts. The genes are TRBV18 and TRBJ2-7, with unresolved D. Germline V CDR1 and CDR2: KGHSH, LQKENI. The V and J ends lost 2 bases and 0 bases respectively, with 8 bases between them. This CDR3 is 14 amino acids long. This chain's CDR3 is CASSPNARSYEQYF. CDR3 bases: TGTGCCAGCTCACCAAACGCCCGCTCCTACGAGCAGTACTTC.

This clonotype was seen many times. The chain has TRBV29-1 and TRBJ1-1; 8 bases are a match to TRBD1. CDR1 is SQVTM and CDR2 is ANQGSEA in the germline V gene. The CDR3 runs 14 residues. V dropped 7 bases and J dropped 1; count of bases not matched to a gene: 8. The CDR3 is CSASDRAGNTEAFF. The CDR3 region has the DNA TGCAGCGCATCGGACAGGGCGGGGAACACTGAAGCTTTCTTT.

This clonotype was recorded many times. This chain connects TRBV5-1 to TRBJ1-6, with TRBD1 matching over 7 bases. Per the germline V gene, CDR1 is SGHRS and CDR2 is YFSETQ. Trimming took 4 bases from V and 7 from J; bases not matched to a gene: 5. This CDR3 region has 14 residues. CDR3 amino acids: CASSRDRKNSPLHF. Written as DNA, the CDR3 is TGCGCCAGCAGCCGGGACAGAAAGAATTCACCCCTCCACTTT.

This clonotype showed up many times. The genes are TRBV18 and TRBJ2-5; D is undetermined. V gave up 8 bases and J gave up 5 bases, with 9 bases separating them. The germline CDR1 and CDR2 sequences are KGHSH and LQKENI. CDR3 length: 11 amino acids. Here the CDR3 DNA reads TGTGCCAGCACGAACGGGGAGACCCAGTACTTC. Protein: CASTNGETQYF.

Many counts were recorded for this clonotype. The chain recombines TRBV20-1 with TRBJ2-1, with 7 bases that match TRBD1. Trimming at V came to 3 bases and at J to 15 bases, leaving 8 bases not matched to a gene. There are 11 residues in the CDR3. Germline V gene lookup returns CDR1 DFQATT and CDR2 SNEGSKA (reference sequence). CDR3 bases: TGCAGTGCTAGCGGGACAGAGGGGCCGTTCTTC. Translation: CSASGTEGPFF.

This clonotype was recorded many times. The chain recombines TRBV10-3 with TRBJ1-1, with TRBD1 as a possible D gene (6 bases). Per the germline V gene, CDR1 is ENHRY and CDR2 is SYGVKD. The V gene lost 2 bases and the J gene lost 3 bases, with 13 bases spanning the gap. The CDR3 runs 15 residues. The CDR3 coding sequence is TGTGCCATCAGTGAGGCGGGGGGGCTTTACACTGAAGCTTTCTTT. Its protein is CAISEAGGLYTEAFF.

There are many counts of this clonotype. V is TRBV5-1 and J is TRBJ2-5; D is ambiguous. V shed 0 bases and J shed 2 bases, with 5 bases lying between them. The CDR3 is 13 amino acids. In germline, CDR1 is SGHRS, CDR2 YFSETQ. CDR3 in DNA: TGCGCCAGCAGCTTGGACTTTCAAGAGACCCAGTACTTC. Translation: CASSLDFQETQYF. The full variable domain, rest sourced from reference TRBV5-1 and TRBJ2-5, is KAGVTQTPRYLIKTRGQQVTLSCSPISGHRSVSWYQQTPGQGLQFLFEYFSETQRNKGNFPGRFSGRQFSNSRSEMNVSTLELGDSALYLCASSLDFQETQYFGPGTRLLVL.

This clonotype occurred many times. CDR3 nucleotides: TGTGCCAGCAGTCCGGGACAGGGGGTATTTGCAACTAATGAAAAACTGTTTTTT. The encoded protein is CASSPGQGVFATNEKLFF. V is TRBV12-3 or TRBV12-4 and J is TRBJ1-4; 11 bases agree with TRBD1. After removal of 5 bases from V and 0 bases from J, the junction contained 8 bases not matched to a gene. This CDR3 has 18 residues.

This clonotype was counted only a few times. The rearrangement joins TRBV20-1 to TRBJ1-5, with D maybe TRBD1 (5 bases). From germline, CDR1 is DFQATT and CDR2 SNEGSKA (reference sequence). There are 17 residues in the CDR3. The V gene lost 8 bases and the J gene lost 1 base, with 24 bases spanning the gap. The CDR3 region has the DNA TGCAGTTCCGGCTTTCAGGGAGGTTATGAGAGCAATCAGCCCCAGCATTTT. As protein: CSSGFQGGYESNQPQHF.

As concerns this clonotype: Being one base from a much bigger clone, this may be a read error. The rearrangement links TRBV5-5 to TRBJ1-1, with 7 bases lining up with TRBD1. The CDR3 sequence is 16 residues long. V was pared by 7 bases and J by 2 bases, with 14 bases of the junction left unmatched. CDR1 and CDR2 from the germline V gene are SGHKS and YYEKEE (reference sequence). The CDR3 is CASVLDRGGKNTEAFF. The DNA for the CDR3 is TGTGCCAGCGTTTTGGATCGAGGGGGCAAAAACACTGAAGCTTTCTTT.

This clonotype was detected many times. The rearrangement links TRBV6-1 to TRBJ1-1; the match to TRBD1 covers 10 bases. The CDR3 is 15 residues long. V gave up 10 bases and J gave up 9 bases; unmatched junction bases: 17. The germline V gene encodes CDR1 MNHNS and CDR2 SASEGT. CDR3 amino acids: CATSPPGTGDDKAFF. The CDR3 nucleotides read TGTGCCACCTCCCCCCCGGGGACAGGGGACGATAAAGCTTTCTTT.

This clonotype has just one count. This may be a read error, as it is one base from a much larger clone. The rearrangement uses TRBV28 and TRBJ2-2; TRBD2 aligns across 7 bases. From germline, CDR1 is MDHEN and CDR2 SYDVKM. The ends lost 10 bases at V and 4 bases at J; junction bases unmatched: 15. The CDR3 is made up of 16 amino acids. Written as DNA, the CDR3 is TGTGCCAACAGAGTTTACGGCGGGAGTATCACCGGGGAGCTGTTTTTT. Its protein is CANRVYGGSITGELFF.

This clonotype was detected only a few times. The chain is built from TRBV27 and TRBJ2-1; TRBD2 aligns across 10 bases. The CDR3 has 16 amino acids. Germline V lookup: CDR1 MNHEY, CDR2 SMNVEV (reference sequence). V dropped 5 bases and J dropped 6; count of bases not matched to a gene: 10. The CDR3 protein is CASSLRASGGLNEQFF. The CDR3, as DNA: TGTGCCAGCAGTCTCAGGGCTAGCGGGGGACTCAATGAGCAGTTCTTC.